A selection of T cell receptor beta chains follows, all from one sample in a study of T cell responses to AZD1222 COVID-19 vaccine. Libraries were prepared by immunoSEQ multiplex PCR; TCRdb keeps only in-frame clonotypes and omits some of them. The sample lists over 100,000 clones, about 82% occurring once. The material sequenced was peripheral blood, taken on day 0 of AZD1222 vaccination. The receptors stem from an adult in good health. Both conserved end residues are part of each CDR3. Each record gives: J gene, CDR3 length, D gene, V gene, clone size, CDR3 DNA, CDR3 protein. A D gene is named only where the DNA matches it firmly. The size field is filled for only some rows; it gives once, few, many or a size class.

J: TRBJ2-5; length: 14; D: .; V: TRBV24-1; size: .; DNA: TGTGCCACCAGTGATTTCCGGGACTCCGGGGGCCAGTACTTC; CDR3: CATSDFRDSGGQYF
J: TRBJ1-4; length: 14; D: .; V: TRBV7-9; size: .; DNA: TGTGCCAGCAGCTTAGTATCATCCGGGTCAAAACTGTTTTTT; CDR3: CASSLVSSGSKLFF
J: TRBJ2-5; length: 13; D: TRBD2; V: TRBV30; size: once; DNA: TGTGCCCGCCGGACGGGGGGGCAAGAGACCCAGTACTTC; CDR3: CARRTGGQETQYF
J: TRBJ2-2; length: 16; D: .; V: TRBV27; size: .; DNA: TGTGCCAGCAGTTTATTGTCAGGAGGATACACCGGGGAGCTGTTTTTT; CDR3: CASSLLSGGYTGELFF
J: TRBJ2-5; length: 15; D: TRBD1; V: TRBV6-2/TRBV6-3; size: once; DNA: TGTGCCAGCAGTATGGGGACAGGGGGCAGGGGGACCCAGTACTTC; CDR3: CASSMGTGGRGTQYF
J: TRBJ2-7; length: 15; D: TRBD2; V: TRBV19; size: medium-sized; DNA: TGTGCCAGTAGTATAGAAGTGGGACTAAGAGGCGAGCAGTACTTC; CDR3: CASSIEVGLRGEQYF
J: TRBJ2-2; length: 14; D: .; V: TRBV6-4; size: .; DNA: TGTGCCAGCAGTGACAGTCCGGAGGCCGGGGAGCTGTTTTTT; CDR3: CASSDSPEAGELFF
J: TRBJ1-1; length: 18; D: TRBD1; V: TRBV19; size: .; DNA: TGTGCCAGTAGTATTTCAACGGGACAGGCAGTGGGGAACACTGAAGCTTTCTTT; CDR3: CASSISTGQAVGNTEAFF
J: TRBJ1-6; length: 15; D: .; V: TRBV4-1; size: .; DNA: TGCGCCAGCAGCCAAGGTAACAGGCTGAATTCACCCCTCCACTTT; CDR3: CASSQGNRLNSPLHF
J: TRBJ2-1; length: 13; D: .; V: TRBV15; size: .; DNA: TGTGCCACCAAGGAGAGCTCCTACAATGAGCAGTTCTTC; CDR3: CATKESSYNEQFF
J: TRBJ1-1; length: 16; D: .; V: TRBV28; size: .; DNA: TGTGCCAGCAGTTTAACCACGCGCAGTTCGAACACTGAAGCTTTCTTT; CDR3: CASSLTTRSSNTEAFF
J: TRBJ1-2; length: 17; D: .; V: TRBV14; size: few; DNA: TGTGCCAGCAGCCAAGTTAGTTTTCCGGGAGAAAGGAGCGGCTACACCTTC; CDR3: CASSQVSFPGERSGYTF
J: TRBJ2-1; length: 13; D: .; V: TRBV14; size: .; DNA: TGTGCCAGCAGCCGAGCGAGAGCCGGTGAGCAGTTCTTC; CDR3: CASSRARAGEQFF
J: TRBJ1-4; length: 15; D: .; V: TRBV30; size: .; DNA: TGTGCCTGGAGGGGGACTGTTGCAACTAATGAAAAACTGTTTTTT; CDR3: CAWRGTVATNEKLFF
J: TRBJ1-5; length: 13; D: .; V: TRBV19; size: .; DNA: TGTGCCAGTACAGGTAATAGCAATCAGCCCCAGCATTTT; CDR3: CASTGNSNQPQHF
J: TRBJ2-3; length: 12; D: .; V: TRBV3-1/TRBV3-2; size: .; DNA: TGTGCCAGCAGCCATGGCGGAGATACGCAGTATTTT; CDR3: CASSHGGDTQYF
J: TRBJ1-4; length: 15; D: .; V: TRBV14; size: .; DNA: TGTGCCAGCAGCCAAGATTGGGGGCGGAGGGAAAAACTGTTTTTT; CDR3: CASSQDWGRREKLFF
J: TRBJ1-4; length: 16; D: .; V: TRBV4-1; size: few; DNA: TGCGCCAGCAGCCAAGTACCCAGAGCAACTAATGAAAAACTGTTTTTT; CDR3: CASSQVPRATNEKLFF
J: TRBJ2-1; length: 14; D: .; V: TRBV7-2; size: .; DNA: TGTGCCAGCAGCTTTTTTTCGGGAGCCAATGAGCAGTTCTTC; CDR3: CASSFFSGANEQFF
J: TRBJ2-3; length: 16; D: TRBD2; V: TRBV6-4; size: .; DNA: TGTGCCAGCAGTGGTCATAGCGGGGGTGGCACAGATACGCAGTATTTT; CDR3: CASSGHSGGGTDTQYF
J: TRBJ1-4; length: 14; D: .; V: TRBV7-2; size: .; DNA: TGTGCCAGCAGCTCCCGTGCTTCTAATGAAAAACTGTTTTTT; CDR3: CASSSRASNEKLFF
J: TRBJ1-6; length: 15; D: TRBD1; V: TRBV7-2; size: .; DNA: TGTGCCAGCAGCTTAGATGGCAGGGGGGAATCACCCCTCCACTTT; CDR3: CASSLDGRGESPLHF
J: TRBJ2-4; length: 18; D: TRBD1; V: TRBV19; size: .; DNA: TGTGCCAGTAGTCAATACCCCTCGGGACAGGGATCCCAAAACATTCAGTACTTC; CDR3: CASSQYPSGQGSQNIQYF
J: TRBJ2-5; length: 14; D: .; V: TRBV10-3; size: once; DNA: TGTGCCATCGGGGTCGGGATACAAAAAGAGACCCAGTACTTC; CDR3: CAIGVGIQKETQYF